This TCR beta chain was identified during a study of CD8+ T cells in alopecia areata. cDNA serving as the sequencing template came from extracted, reverse transcribed RNA. The repertoire was sequenced with immunoSEQ multiplex PCR; TCRdb's copy has only in-frame clones and lacks some. Here the sample spans about 190,000 clones, 59% being singletons. Germline V gene sequence: CDR1 DFQATT, CDR2 SNEGSKA (reference sequence). The CDR3 has 11 amino acids. V was cut by 7 bases and J by 5 bases, with 11 bases left in between. The chain combines TRBV20-1 with TRBJ2-5; maybe TRBD1 (5 bases). The receptor's source is a human donor with alopecia areata. Sample: CD4+ T cells sorted from blood, taken at week 0. DNA of the CDR3: TGCAGTGTTAGGGGATTCGAGACCCAGTACTTC. Amino acids: CSVRGFETQYF.